The 23 T cell receptor beta chains below all came from one sample that was sequenced in a study of blood T cells in healthy people across ages. Next came a second PCR, run for about 6 to 11 cycles, which used a sample-barcoded 5' primer along with a J-beta primer mix. Each CDR3 protein gets one entry after TCRdb re-called the 5' RACE reads with MiXCR. The table lists about 730,000 distinct CDR3 sequences, roughly two fifths of them singletons. The sample taken for sequencing was blood. These TCRs come from an older woman in good health.

J is TRBJ2-5 and V is TRBV24-1, with D tentatively TRBD1 or TRBD2 (5 bases each). The germline V gene encodes CDR1 KGHDR and CDR2 SFDVKD. This CDR3 region has 15 residues. Trimming left V 2 bases short and J 2 bases short, with 11 bases between. The CDR3 loop reads CATSDSRDHQETQYF. CDR3 in DNA: TGTGCCACCAGTGATTCAAGGGACCATCAAGAGACCCAGTACTTC.

This clonotype turned up a few times. J is TRBJ2-5 and V is TRBV29-1; 11 nucleotides match TRBD2. The length of the CDR3 is 15 residues. V trimming: 0 bases; J trimming: 5 bases; junction bases outside the gene matches: 5. In germline, CDR1 is SQVTM, CDR2 ANQGSEA. The CDR3 reads CSVEEVASGGETQYF. CDR3 in DNA: TGCAGCGTTGAAGAAGTGGCTAGCGGGGGGGAGACCCAGTACTTC.

The gene calls are TRBV7-3 and TRBJ2-3; 8 bases line up with TRBD1. Germline CDR1 SGHTA, CDR2 FQGTGA. J lost 2 bases, V lost 2 bases, and 3 bases had no gene match. The CDR3 extends over 15 amino acids. CDR3 loop: CASSLQGATTDTQYF. The CDR3 DNA sequence: TGTGCCAGCAGCTTACAGGGGGCGACCACAGATACGCAGTATTTT.

The rearrangement links TRBV7-9 to TRBJ1-2, with D unresolved. The length of the CDR3 is 14 residues. Germline V lookup: CDR1 SEHNR, CDR2 FQNEAQ (reference sequence). The V end lost 3 bases, the J end lost 7 bases, and 15 bases lay between the germline ends. CDR3 DNA: TGTGCCAGCAGCTTTCCGGGTTTTAATACTGGCTACACCTTC. Amino acid sequence: CASSFPGFNTGYTF.

The J gene is TRBJ2-1, the V gene TRBV20-1, with D possibly matching TRBD2 (6 bases). Germline loops: CDR1 DFQATT, CDR2 SNEGSKA (reference sequence). V was clipped by 6 bases and J by 9 bases, with 21 bases between them. CDR3 length: 14 residues. The chain's CDR3 is CSARPGLLRGEQFF. The CDR3 DNA reads TGCAGTGCGAGACCGGGACTGCTGCGTGGTGAGCAGTTCTTC.

The chain couples TRBV20-1 to TRBJ2-3, with 7 nucleotides matching TRBD1. The germline CDR1 and CDR2 sequences are DFQATT and SNEGSKA (reference sequence). V lost 5 bases and J lost 5; bases outside the gene matches: 4. The CDR3 sequence is 12 residues long. The CDR3 region has the DNA TGCAGTGCTGCGTACAGGGGAGATACGCAGTATTTT. Translation: CSAAYRGDTQYF.

This clonotype was observed a few times. The chain links TRBV6-5 to TRBJ2-6, with D perhaps matching TRBD2 (6 bases). This CDR3 region has 18 residues. From germline, CDR1 is MNHEY and CDR2 SVGAGI. Trimming removed 5 bases from V and 4 bases from J, with 21 bases in between. The CDR3 DNA is TGTGCCAGCAGTCACCAGGGAGGAGCCTCCGGGGGGGCCAACGTCCTGACTTTC. Its translation: CASSHQGGASGGANVLTF.

A few counts support this clonotype. The V gene is TRBV20-1, the J gene TRBJ1-1, with 7 bases matching TRBD1. V lost 0 bases and J lost 5; bases outside the gene matches: 9. CDR1 DFQATT and CDR2 SNEGSKA come from the germline V gene (reference sequence). The CDR3 contains 15 residues. The CDR3 DNA reads TGCAGTGCTAGAGATGAAAAGGGGGCGGGGACTGAAGCTTTCTTT. Protein: CSARDEKGAGTEAFF.

This clonotype was detected only a few times. The chain joins TRBV20-1 to TRBJ2-5; D assignment may be TRBD1 or TRBD2 (6 bases each). Germline V gene sequence: CDR1 DFQATT, CDR2 SNEGSKA (reference sequence). With 2 bases removed from V and 7 bases from J, the gap between germline ends came to 26 bases. CDR3 length: 17 residues. CDR3 DNA sequence: TGCAGTGCTAGACTCGTCGAGGGGGGAATTCCTGTAGGGACCCAGTACTTC. It is translated as CSARLVEGGIPVGTQYF.

This rearrangement joins TRBV6-5 to TRBJ1-2; maybe TRBD1 (5 bases). Germline assignment: CDR1 MNHEY and CDR2 SVGAGI. V was shortened by 7 bases and J by 6 bases, with 18 bases between the two germline ends. This CDR3 is built from 14 residues. In nucleotides, the CDR3 is TGTGCCAGCATCACAGCGGGGGGGTATAATGGCTACACCTTC. It yields the protein CASITAGGYNGYTF.

This chain connects TRBV19 to TRBJ2-7; D is ambiguous. Per the germline V gene, CDR1 is LNHDA and CDR2 is SQIVND (reference sequence). The CDR3 is 13 residues long. V was clipped by 1 base and J by 11 bases, with 15 bases between them. This CDR3 reads CASSIALMDQEYF. The CDR3 nucleotides are TGTGCCAGTAGTATAGCACTCATGGACCAGGAGTACTTC.

The chain employs TRBV3-1 and TRBJ1-5, with no clear D. The tail of the sequence fits TRBJ2-3 better, so the J call may be wrong. CDR3 length: 14 amino acids. The V gene's germline CDR1 is LGHDT and CDR2 YNNKEL (reference sequence). CDR3 coding DNA: TGTGCCAGCAGCCAAGATCTAGTGGAACAGCCCCAGTATTTT. It is translated as CASSQDLVEQPQYF.

The CDR3 region has the DNA TGTGCCTGGAGCCACTTAGGGACTAGCGGGGGTCTCGATGAGCAGTTCTTC. Its translation: CAWSHLGTSGGLDEQFF. The chain has TRBV30 and TRBJ2-1; 14 bases map to TRBD2. The ends lost 3 bases at V and 8 bases at J; junction bases unmatched: 12. CDR1 and CDR2 (germline): GTSNPN, SVGIG (reference sequence). The CDR3 is 17 amino acids.

Comments on this clonotype: An end of the junction does not agree with germline; a read error may underlie this. V and J are TRBV11-3 and TRBJ2-3; no reliable D call. Germline lookup yields CDR1 SGHNT and CDR2 YENEEA. This CDR3 contains 14 residues. The CDR3 sequence is CASSVEGPLDTQYF. In nucleotides, the CDR3 is TGTGCCAGCAGCGTAGAAGGTCCGCTAGATACGCAGTATTTT.

This clonotype showed up just a few times. The chain recombines TRBV7-9 with TRBJ2-5; 7 bases map to TRBD1. This CDR3 is 14 amino acids long. The V and J ends lost 3 bases and 3 bases, in that order; junction bases with no gene match: 4. CDR1 is SEHNR, CDR2 FQNEAQ, per germline (reference sequence). This chain's CDR3 is CASSFFDREETQYF. CDR3 DNA sequence: TGTGCCAGCAGCTTCTTTGACAGGGAAGAGACCCAGTACTTC.

This sequence joins TRBV5-1 and TRBJ1-2, with D possibly TRBD1 on 6 matching bases. V was trimmed by 0 bases and J by 8 bases, leaving 14 bases between them. This CDR3 has 14 amino acids. Germline-derived CDR1 and CDR2 are SGHRS and YFSETQ. This chain's CDR3 is CASSLGLQGEGYTF. The DNA of the CDR3 is TGCGCCAGCAGCTTGGGATTACAGGGTGAAGGCTACACCTTC.

The J gene is TRBJ1-1, the V gene TRBV5-1; D remains unclear. The CDR3 is 16 amino acids. Trimming cost V 2 bases and J 6 bases, with 20 bases left between them. Germline CDR1 SGHRS, CDR2 YFSETQ. CDR3 in DNA: TGCGCCAGCAGCTTCGAACATGGACTCTTCGGGGCTGAAGCTTTCTTT. Its protein product is CASSFEHGLFGAEAFF.

This clonotype was observed a handful of times. The J gene is TRBJ2-7, the V gene TRBV7-3; D is undetermined. Looked up from germline, CDR1 is SGHTA and CDR2 is FQGTGA. V lost 3 bases to trimming and J lost 2 bases, with 14 bases between them. This CDR3 contains 15 residues. CDR3 in DNA: TGTGCCAGCAGCTTCCTGCCGGTGGGAACCTACGAGCAGTACTTC. This translates into CASSFLPVGTYEQYF.

V is TRBV3-1 and J is TRBJ2-5; D is undetermined. CDR1 is LGHDT and CDR2 is YNNKEL in the germline V gene (reference sequence). Trimming removed 0 bases at V and 5 bases at J, with 13 bases between. The CDR3 is made up of 15 amino acids. The CDR3 DNA reads TGTGCCAGCAGCCAAGACGTCCGTCATGGGGAGACCCAGTACTTC. This translates into CASSQDVRHGETQYF.

This clonotype has a count of ten or more. V and J are TRBV27 and TRBJ2-7, with 12 bases fitting TRBD2. After removal of 2 bases from V and 5 bases from J, the junction contained 10 bases not matched to a gene. The germline CDR1 and CDR2 sequences are MNHEY and SMNVEV (reference sequence). CDR3 length equals 17 residues. This CDR3 is CASSLRALAGGTNEQYF. CDR3 in DNA: TGTGCCAGCAGTTTACGAGCCCTAGCGGGAGGGACTAACGAGCAGTACTTC.

The chain uses TRBV6-1 and TRBJ2-1; TRBD2 matches at 9 bases. From germline, CDR1 is MNHNS and CDR2 SASEGT. V shed 10 bases, J shed 4 bases, and the junction held 5 bases outside the gene matches. The CDR3 sequence is 13 residues long. For the CDR3, the DNA is TGTGCCACCAGACTAGCGGAATACAATGAGCAGTTCTTC. It specifies CATRLAEYNEQFF.

The CDR3 nucleotides read TGCAGTGCTTCCGAAGCGGGGGCCAACTATGGCTACACCTTC. Amino acids: CSASEAGANYGYTF. V and J are TRBV20-1 and TRBJ1-2; tentative D call: TRBD1 (6 bases). From germline, CDR1 is DFQATT and CDR2 SNEGSKA (reference sequence). The germline V and J ends were trimmed by 5 bases and 2 bases, with 15 bases remaining between them. The CDR3 totals 14 residues.

Details on this clonotype: Mismatch with germline at one junction end may stem from a read error. J is TRBJ1-2 and V is TRBV10-3; 7 nucleotides align to TRBD1. The germline CDR1 and CDR2 sequences are ENHRY and SYGVKD. The CDR3 length is 13 residues. CDR3 region: CAISEGTVYGCTF. CDR3 sequence (DNA): TGTGCCATCAGTGAAGGGACAGTCTATGGCTGCACCTTC.